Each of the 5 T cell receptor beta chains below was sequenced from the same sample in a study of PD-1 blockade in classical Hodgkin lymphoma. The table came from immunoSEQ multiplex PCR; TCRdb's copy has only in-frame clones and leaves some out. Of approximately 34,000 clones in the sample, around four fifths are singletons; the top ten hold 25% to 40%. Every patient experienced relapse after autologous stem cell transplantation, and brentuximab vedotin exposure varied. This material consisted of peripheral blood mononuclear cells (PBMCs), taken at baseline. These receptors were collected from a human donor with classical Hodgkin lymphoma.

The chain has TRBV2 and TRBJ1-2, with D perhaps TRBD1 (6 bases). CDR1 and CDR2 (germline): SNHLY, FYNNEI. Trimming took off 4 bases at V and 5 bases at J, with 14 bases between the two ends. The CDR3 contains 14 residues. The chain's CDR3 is CASSVEGQSYGYTF. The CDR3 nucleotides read TGTGCCAGCAGTGTGGAAGGACAGAGTTATGGCTACACCTTC.

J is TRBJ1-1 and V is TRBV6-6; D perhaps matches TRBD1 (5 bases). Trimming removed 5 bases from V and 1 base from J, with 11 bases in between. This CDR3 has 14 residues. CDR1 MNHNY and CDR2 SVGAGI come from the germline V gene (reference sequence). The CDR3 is CASSARTGNTEAFF. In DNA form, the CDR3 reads TGTGCCAGCAGTGCACGAACAGGGAACACTGAAGCTTTCTTT.

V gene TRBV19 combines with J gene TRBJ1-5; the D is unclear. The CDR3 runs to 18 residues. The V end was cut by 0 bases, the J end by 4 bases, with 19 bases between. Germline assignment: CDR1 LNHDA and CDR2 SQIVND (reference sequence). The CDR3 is CASSIDSSWVTGNQPQHF. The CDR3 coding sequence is TGTGCCAGTAGTATAGACTCTAGTTGGGTTACGGGAAATCAGCCCCAGCATTTT.

CDR3 sequence reads: CAWSFPDRVNSPLHF. DNA of the CDR3: TGTGCCTGGAGCTTCCCTGACAGGGTTAATTCACCCCTCCACTTT. The V call is TRBV30, the J call TRBJ1-6, with TRBD1 matching over 7 bases. This CDR3 contains 15 residues. CDR1 and CDR2 from the germline V gene are GTSNPN and SVGIG (reference sequence). The trim removed 3 bases at V and 6 bases at J, leaving 8 bases unmatched.

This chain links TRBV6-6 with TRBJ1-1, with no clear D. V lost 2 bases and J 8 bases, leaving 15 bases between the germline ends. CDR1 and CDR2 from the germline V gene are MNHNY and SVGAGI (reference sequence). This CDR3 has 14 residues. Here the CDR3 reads CASSYDEGGKEAFF. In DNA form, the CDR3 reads TGTGCCAGCAGTTACGACGAAGGCGGGAAAGAAGCTTTCTTT.